These 23 T cell receptor beta chains were sequenced from one sample in a study of blood T cell repertoires in COVID-19. Method: immunoSEQ multiplex PCR; TCRdb's copy keeps in-frame clones and lacks some. Of 270,000 or so clones listed, approximately 91% are singletons. What was sequenced was PBMCs or T cells enriched from blood (not recorded which). Every receptor here comes from a woman in her forties with acute COVID-19.

This clone was detected only once. CDR3 DNA sequence: TGTGCCAGCTCAACCGGGACAGGGAATGCGCCCCAGCATTTT. Translating gives CASSTGTGNAPQHF. The gene calls are TRBV18 and TRBJ1-5; 9 bases align to TRBD1. With V trimmed by 5 bases and J by 9 bases, 8 bases remained unmatched. This CDR3 spans 14 amino acids. CDR1 is KGHSH, CDR2 LQKENI, per germline.

The rearrangement links TRBV28 to TRBJ1-3; 9 bases map to TRBD1. This CDR3 is built from 17 residues. After removal of 6 bases from V and 0 bases from J, the junction contained 9 bases not matched to a gene. The germline V gene has CDR1 MDHEN and CDR2 SYDVKM. The CDR3 region has the DNA TGTGCCAGCAGGGAAGTGACAGGGGGGCGCTCTGGAAACACCATATATTTT. Protein: CASREVTGGRSGNTIYF.

V and J are TRBV2 and TRBJ1-1, with D perhaps TRBD1 (5 bases). The germline gives CDR1 SNHLY, CDR2 FYNNEI. V was trimmed by 3 bases and J by 3 bases, leaving 11 bases between them. The CDR3 is 14 residues long. CDR3 in DNA: TGTGCCAGCAGTGACGCAGGGCGGTACACTGAAGCTTTCTTT. Translation gives CASSDAGRYTEAFF.

This chain joins TRBV7-2 and TRBJ2-5, with 7 bases matching TRBD2. The CDR3 consists of 14 residues. V lost 5 bases and J lost 2; bases outside the gene matches: 5. Germline V gene sequence: CDR1 SGHTA, CDR2 FQGNSA. CDR3 loop: CASSDYGGQETQYF. Written as DNA, the CDR3 is TGTGCCAGCAGCGATTACGGGGGGCAAGAGACCCAGTACTTC.

V usage is TRBV12-3 or TRBV12-4 and J usage is TRBJ1-2; unclear D gene. Trimming shortened V by 6 bases and J by 5 bases, and 13 bases separated the two germline ends. This CDR3 has 13 residues. The CDR3 sequence: CASSIASQYGYTF. The CDR3 DNA reads TGTGCCAGCAGCATAGCCAGCCAGTATGGCTACACCTTC.

The chain has TRBV6-5 and TRBJ1-2, with D unclear. The CDR3 consists of 14 residues. V was shortened by 2 bases and J by 2 bases, with 9 bases between the two germline ends. Germline V gene lookup returns CDR1 MNHEY and CDR2 SVGAGI. The CDR3 region has the DNA TGTGCCAGCAGTTACCGGGAGATGAACTATGGCTACACCTTC. This translates into CASSYREMNYGYTF.

The gene calls are TRBV10-3 and TRBJ2-1; tentatively, D is TRBD1 (6 bases). This CDR3 contains 16 residues. Trimming pared 6 bases from V and 7 bases from J, leaving 22 bases between. The germline CDR1 and CDR2 sequences are ENHRY and SYGVKD. The CDR3 DNA reads TGTGCCATCAGCCTCAGGGGTCGTGGGACCGATAATGAGCAGTTCTTC. It translates to CAISLRGRGTDNEQFF.

The rearrangement uses TRBV2 and TRBJ1-5, with TRBD1 identical over 8 bases. Germline V gives CDR1 SNHLY, CDR2 FYNNEI. V shed 8 bases, J shed 2 bases, and the junction held 8 bases outside the gene matches. CDR3 length equals 15 residues. CDR3 coding DNA: TGTGCCAGCCGACAGACAGGGGTGGGCAATCAGCCCCAGCATTTT. This sequence encodes CASRQTGVGNQPQHF.

The V and J genes are TRBV27 and TRBJ2-7; TRBD2 aligns across 12 bases. Germline V CDR1 and CDR2: MNHEY, SMNVEV (reference sequence). V gave up 5 bases and J gave up 3 bases; unmatched junction bases: 5. This CDR3 has 15 residues. The CDR3 bases are TGTGCCAGCAGTCCTACTAGCGGGAGGTTCTACGAGCAGTACTTC. Protein: CASSPTSGRFYEQYF.

The chain uses TRBV10-3 and TRBJ2-3, with TRBD1 identical over 8 bases. The J segment lost 1 base and the V segment lost 6 bases, leaving 0 bases of the junction unmatched. CDR3 size: 13 residues. Looked up from germline, CDR1 is ENHRY and CDR2 is SYGVKD. Here the CDR3 reads CAIRGQGTDTQYF. As DNA, the CDR3 is TGTGCCATCAGGGGACAGGGCACAGATACGCAGTATTTT.

V is TRBV29-1 and J is TRBJ2-7, with D maybe TRBD2 (6 bases). This CDR3 has 12 amino acids. V was cut by 5 bases and J by 0 bases, with 8 bases left in between. From germline, CDR1 is SQVTM and CDR2 ANQGSEA. DNA for the CDR3: TGCAGCGTTCAGACTAGCTCCTACGAGCAGTACTTC. Protein: CSVQTSSYEQYF.

The J gene is TRBJ1-2, the V gene TRBV2, with a weak D call TRBD1 (5 bases). V gave up 3 bases and J gave up 4 bases, with 15 bases separating them. The CDR3 is 15 residues long. Germline values: CDR1 SNHLY, CDR2 FYNNEI. The CDR3 here is CASSDQKGSVYGYTF. The CDR3 nucleotides read TGTGCCAGCAGTGATCAGAAGGGGTCGGTCTATGGCTACACCTTC.

The genes are TRBV19 and TRBJ2-3; D unclear. CDR3 length: 14 amino acids. The germline V gene encodes CDR1 LNHDA and CDR2 SQIVND (reference sequence). Trimming cost V 5 bases and J 0 bases, with 9 bases left between them. In DNA form, the CDR3 reads TGTGCCAGTAGTCCGTCCCCTAGCACAGATACGCAGTATTTT. It codes for CASSPSPSTDTQYF.

The V and J genes are TRBV5-1 and TRBJ1-6, with a weak D call TRBD1 (5 bases). Per germline, CDR1 SGHRS and CDR2 YFSETQ. The CDR3 extends over 17 amino acids. V was trimmed by 2 bases and J by 5 bases, leaving 17 bases between them. CDR3 DNA: TGCGCCAGCAGCTTTCACTCCGGGACTGCTAATAATTCACCCCTCCACTTT. Protein product: CASSFHSGTANNSPLHF. Filled out from reference TRBV5-1 and TRBJ1-6, the complete variable domain reads KAGVTQTPRYLIKTRGQQVTLSCSPISGHRSVSWYQQTPGQGLQFLFEYFSETQRNKGNFPGRFSGRQFSNSRSEMNVSTLELGDSALYLCASSFHSGTANNSPLHFGNGTRLTVT.

This chain connects TRBV6-5 to TRBJ1-2, with D perhaps TRBD1 (6 bases). The CDR3 consists of 15 residues. The V and J ends lost 0 bases and 6 bases respectively, with 14 bases between them. From germline, CDR1 is MNHEY and CDR2 SVGAGI. CDR3 in amino acids: CASSYSSGGRNGYTF. CDR3 coding DNA: TGTGCCAGCAGTTACTCGAGCGGGGGGCGAAATGGCTACACCTTC.

The CDR3 bases are TGCGCCAGCAGCCAAGGGCAGCGGGGGGACACTGAAGCTTTCTTT. Amino acids: CASSQGQRGDTEAFF. The chain is built from TRBV4-3 and TRBJ1-1; D might be TRBD1 (5 bases). CDR1 and CDR2 (germline): LGHNA, YSLEER. Trimming left V 1 base short and J 3 bases short, with 12 bases between. The CDR3 is made up of 15 amino acids.

The chain combines TRBV18 with TRBJ2-1, with 7 nucleotides matching TRBD2. The J segment lost 6 bases and the V segment lost 3 bases, leaving 5 bases of the junction unmatched. From germline, CDR1 is KGHSH and CDR2 LQKENI. The CDR3 consists of 14 residues. CDR3 nucleotides: TGTGCCAGCTCACCCGTGGGGGGGTCCAATGAGCAGTTCTTC. It yields the protein CASSPVGGSNEQFF.

This rearrangement joins TRBV27 to TRBJ2-7, with 11 bases lining up with TRBD2. From germline, CDR1 is MNHEY and CDR2 SMNVEV (reference sequence). This CDR3 is 16 amino acids long. V was pared by 5 bases and J by 0 bases, with 6 bases of the junction left unmatched. DNA of the CDR3: TGTGCCAGCAGTGCGAAAACTAGCGGGGGCTCCTACGAGCAGTACTTC. Its translation is CASSAKTSGGSYEQYF.

The chain recombines TRBV15 with TRBJ1-6; D is undetermined. The CDR3 length is 15 residues. The V end lost 4 bases, the J end lost 0 bases, and 7 bases lay between the germline ends. From germline, CDR1 is LNHNV and CDR2 YYDKDF (reference sequence). The CDR3 sequence: CATSNSSSYNSPLHF. As DNA, the CDR3 is TGTGCCACCAGCAATTCGAGCTCCTATAATTCACCCCTCCACTTT.

The chain has TRBV30 and TRBJ1-1; tentatively, D is TRBD1 (6 bases). The germline V gene encodes CDR1 GTSNPN and CDR2 SVGIG (reference sequence). This CDR3 spans 15 amino acids. Trimming took 0 bases from V and 5 from J, leaving 16 bases between them. The CDR3 is CAWSVSQGRGTEAFF. CDR3 sequence (DNA): TGTGCCTGGAGTGTGAGCCAGGGGAGGGGTACTGAAGCTTTCTTT.

This clone was detected a few times. The V gene is TRBV3-1 (or the pseudogene TRBV3-2), the J gene TRBJ1-1, with no clear D. V was cut by 5 bases and J by 1 base, with 8 bases left in between. CDR1 and CDR2 (germline): LGHDT, YNNKEL (reference sequence). The CDR3 has 13 residues. DNA of the CDR3: TGTGCCAGCAGCTTTACAGCGAACACTGAAGCTTTCTTT. It codes for CASSFTANTEAFF.

The CDR3 DNA is TGTGCCAGCAGCTTCCAGGAAGGCACTGAAGCTTTCTTT. Translated, it gives CASSFQEGTEAFF. The chain combines TRBV7-2 with TRBJ1-1, with no clear D. Deletions cut 3 bases from V and 4 bases from J, with 9 bases between. Germline values: CDR1 SGHTA, CDR2 FQGNSA. CDR3 length: 13 amino acids.

The V and J genes are TRBV7-6 and TRBJ1-2; TRBD1 matches at 10 bases. The germline V gene encodes CDR1 SGHVS and CDR2 FNYEAQ. V shed 5 bases and J 2 bases; nucleotides not matched to a gene: 5. CDR3 length: 15 amino acids. CDR3 protein: CASSPGTGVNYGYTF. CDR3 nucleotide sequence: TGTGCCAGCAGCCCCGGGACAGGGGTAAACTATGGCTACACCTTC.